This TCR beta chain is drawn from a study of T cell responses to AZD1222 COVID-19 vaccine. Study-wide results and limits: Along spike, vaccine-associated CD4 TCRs were found throughout, with dominance at 160-218 and 743-854. In the spike-specific TCR repertoire, nearly half reportedly target unmutated variant regions. Donors were chiefly white British, with a greater number of females, and clonal diversity was perhaps underestimated.

Some clones are missing from TCRdb's copy, which holds only in-frame ones; the method was immunoSEQ multiplex PCR. The profile covers 100,000 to 150,000 clones, with about nine tenths appearing a single time and around 0.99% taken by the ten largest. Notes on this clone: The antigen is undetermined.

Pooled in the analysis were second doses at about 4 or about 12 weeks. The sample in question was peripheral blood, obtained 28 days after the second AZD1222 dose. The receptor's source is an adult who received the AZD1222 COVID-19 vaccine.

The CDR3 reads CAWSKDRGRTEAFF. In DNA, the CDR3 is TGTGCCTGGAGTAAAGACAGGGGGCGAACTGAAGCTTTCTTT. The chain links TRBV30 to TRBJ1-1; TRBD1 aligns across 10 bases. The V segment lost 2 bases and the J segment 5 bases; nucleotides outside the gene matches: 5. Germline assignment: CDR1 GTSNPN and CDR2 SVGIG (reference sequence). The CDR3 sequence is 14 residues long. Supplemented by reference TRBV30 and TRBJ1-1, the full variable domain reads SQTIHQWPATLVQPVGSPLSLECTVEGTSNPNLYWYRQAAGRGLQLLFYSVGIGQISSEVPQNLSASRPQDRQFILSSKKLLLSDSGFYLCAWSKDRGRTEAFFGQGTRLTVV.